One and the same sample provided the 22 T cell receptor beta chains below, sequenced in a study of T cell responses to AZD1222 COVID-19 vaccine (dated by TCRdb to 2020 to 2022). Sample time point, as interpreted from the label and publication: baseline before first vaccination. To prepare the library, the immunoSEQ multiplex PCR assay was applied. The table comes from immuneACCESS by way of TCRdb, which keeps in-frame sequences with V and J called. Part of the clones is missing from these tables; in studies checked, under half for an unresolved V gene and the rest for unknown reasons. The sample yields 150,000 or so clones; about nine tenths were counted once. In total, the top ten clones hold approximately 1.8% of the sample. The sequenced sample was peripheral blood, obtained on day 0 of AZD1222 vaccination. Source of these receptors: an adult in good health.

This rearrangement joins TRBV7-2 to TRBJ2-1; 12 bases agree with TRBD2. The CDR3 is 16 amino acids. Trimming cost V 3 bases and J 10 bases; bases outside gene matches: 10. In germline, CDR1 is SGHTA, CDR2 FQGNSA. CDR3 region: CASSFRLAGVRPEQFF. The CDR3 DNA reads as TGTGCCAGCAGCTTTCGACTAGCGGGAGTTCGCCCCGAGCAGTTCTTC. Full variable domain (outside the CDR3, taken from reference TRBV7-2 and TRBJ2-1): GAGVSQSPSNKVTEKGKDVELRCDPISGHTALYWYRQSLGQGLEFLIYFQGNSAPDKSGLPSDRFSAERTGGSVSTLTIQRTQQEDSAVYLCASSFRLAGVRPEQFFGPGTRLTVL.

This clone was observed a single time. This chain connects TRBV28 to TRBJ2-1; D is perhaps TRBD1 or TRBD2 (5 bases each). The CDR3 sequence is 18 residues long. From germline, CDR1 is MDHEN and CDR2 SYDVKM. Trimming pared 5 bases from V and 5 bases from J, leaving 25 bases between. DNA of the CDR3: TGTGCCAGCAGTCCGATAGGGTACGGGCCCCAGGGACACAATGAGCAGTTCTTC. It yields the protein CASSPIGYGPQGHNEQFF.

The chain is built from TRBV6-5 and TRBJ1-5; the D gene is possibly TRBD1 (5 bases). CDR1 MNHEY and CDR2 SVGAGI come from the germline V gene. The CDR3 is 14 amino acids. Trimming cost V 6 bases and J 0 bases, with 9 bases left between them. The CDR3 loop reads CASRSGYSNQPQHF. The CDR3 coding sequence is TGTGCCAGCAGGTCAGGGTATAGCAATCAGCCCCAGCATTTT.

The CDR3 here is CAITDRVSTDTQYF. Here the CDR3 DNA reads TGTGCCATCACCGACAGGGTTAGCACAGATACGCAGTATTTT. The V call is TRBV10-3, the J call TRBJ2-3; 7 bases are shared with TRBD1. In germline, CDR1 is ENHRY, CDR2 SYGVKD. Losses at the gene ends were 7 bases for V and 0 bases for J; bases not matched to a gene: 4. This CDR3 region has 14 residues.

The rearrangement uses TRBV5-6 and TRBJ2-7; D call uncertain. V shed 5 bases and J shed 0 bases, with 9 bases lying between them. Germline values: CDR1 SGHDT, CDR2 YYEEEE. CDR3 length: 13 amino acids. CDR3 loop: CASRPMSSYEQYF. The CDR3 nucleotides are TGTGCCAGCAGGCCGATGAGCTCCTACGAGCAGTACTTC.

The V and J genes are TRBV29-1 and TRBJ2-7; D is unresolved. V lost 2 bases and J lost 0, with 11 bases in between. The CDR3 is 14 residues long. Germline V gene lookup returns CDR1 SQVTM and CDR2 ANQGSEA. In DNA, the CDR3 is TGCAGCGTTGAAATTCGATGGGCCTCCTACGAGCAGTACTTC. Encoded protein: CSVEIRWASYEQYF.

This sequence joins TRBV6-2 or TRBV6-3 and TRBJ2-3; TRBD1 matches at 9 bases. CDR3 length: 17 amino acids. Germline loops: CDR1 MNHEY, CDR2 SVGEGT. V was clipped by 3 bases and J by 2 bases; unmatched bases: 9. The CDR3 here is CASSYSLGDRATDTQYF. The DNA for the CDR3 is TGTGCCAGCAGTTATTCGCTCGGGGACAGGGCCACAGATACGCAGTATTTT.

The count of this clone is one. The V call is TRBV5-4, the J call TRBJ2-7, with 8 bases identical to TRBD2. After removal of 2 bases from V and 2 bases from J, the junction contained 6 bases not matched to a gene. This CDR3 is built from 15 residues. CDR1 and CDR2 from the germline V gene are SGHNT and YYREEE (reference sequence). The CDR3 loop reads CASSLYPGGPYEQYF. CDR3 bases: TGTGCCAGCAGCTTATACCCGGGAGGGCCCTACGAGCAGTACTTC.

This chain connects TRBV7-3 to TRBJ2-3, with 9 bases fitting TRBD1. Germline V gives CDR1 SGHTA, CDR2 FQGTGA. Unmatched junction bases numbered 4, after V lost 6 bases and J lost 9 bases. The CDR3 contains 12 residues. CDR3 DNA: TGTGCCAGCAGTTCCGGGACAGGGACGCAGTATTTT. This gives the protein CASSSGTGTQYF.

The rearrangement joins TRBV27 to TRBJ1-5, with D possibly TRBD1 on 6 matching bases. CDR3 length: 15 amino acids. The germline CDR1 and CDR2 sequences are MNHEY and SMNVEV (reference sequence). Trimming removed 4 bases at V and 6 bases at J, with 16 bases between. Written as DNA, the CDR3 is TGTGCCAGCAGTTCTATACAGGGAATGAGTCAGCCCCAGCATTTT. Its translation is CASSSIQGMSQPQHF.

V gene TRBV19 combines with J gene TRBJ1-5; 7 nucleotides agree with TRBD1. Germline CDR1 reads LNHDA; CDR2 reads SQIVND (reference sequence). With 3 bases clipped from V and 5 bases from J, the junction kept 7 bases outside the gene matches. The length of the CDR3 is 15 residues. The CDR3 DNA sequence: TGTGCCAGTAGTATCGACAGGGTTATGTATCAGCCCCAGCATTTT. Its protein is CASSIDRVMYQPQHF. The variable domain in full, completed from reference TRBV19 and TRBJ1-5, reads DGGITQSPKYLFRKEGQNVTLSCEQNLNHDAMYWYRQDPGQGLRLIYYSQIVNDFQKGDIAEGYSVSREKKESFPLTVTSAQKNPTAFYLCASSIDRVMYQPQHFGDGTRLSIL.

V usage is TRBV6-4 and J usage is TRBJ2-3; D could derive from TRBD1 or TRBD2 (5 bases each). V lost 0 bases to trimming and J lost 5 bases, with 12 bases between them. The length of the CDR3 is 15 residues. Germline CDR1 reads MRHNA; CDR2 reads SNTAGT. The CDR3 nucleotides are TGTGCCAGCAGTGACTCGAGGGGAAGGGGAGATACGCAGTATTTT. Its protein is CASSDSRGRGDTQYF.

The J gene is TRBJ1-5, the V gene TRBV6-2 or TRBV6-3; no clear D gene. Germline V gives CDR1 MNHEY, CDR2 SVGEGT. Between the trimmed V and J ends, which lost 5 bases and 0 bases, there was a span of 11 bases. This CDR3 is 15 amino acids long. CDR3 loop: CASSPTDYSNQPQHF. DNA for the CDR3: TGTGCCAGCAGTCCGACCGATTATAGCAATCAGCCCCAGCATTTT.

V usage is TRBV2 and J usage is TRBJ2-7, with TRBD1 matching over 9 bases. The CDR3 extends over 15 amino acids. With V trimmed by 4 bases and J by 6 bases, 10 bases remained unmatched. CDR1 and CDR2 (germline): SNHLY, FYNNEI. CDR3 coding DNA: TGTGCCAGCAGTGCACAGGGGGCGCGTCTCCGCGAGCAGTACTTC. Its protein is CASSAQGARLREQYF.

The chain uses TRBV2 and TRBJ1-1; no firm D call. The CDR3 totals 13 residues. CDR1 is SNHLY, CDR2 FYNNEI, per germline. V lost 3 bases and J lost 2, with 7 bases in between. The CDR3 bases are TGTGCCAGCAGTGAGAGGCAAAACACTGAAGCTTTCTTT. Protein sequence: CASSERQNTEAFF. Looking up the rest from reference TRBV2 and TRBJ1-1 gives the full variable domain: EPEVTQTPSHQVTQMGQEVILRCVPISNHLYFYWYRQILGQKVEFLVSFYNNEISEKSEIFDDQFSVERPDGSNFTLKIRSTKLEDSAMYFCASSERQNTEAFFGQGTRLTVV.

This chain joins TRBV24-1 and TRBJ1-5; D not resolved. The germline V and J ends were trimmed by 3 bases and 3 bases, with 2 bases remaining between them. The length of the CDR3 is 12 residues. Germline-derived CDR1 and CDR2 are KGHDR and SFDVKD. CDR3 coding DNA: TGTGCCACCAGTGATAACAATCAGCCCCAGCATTTT. Translating gives CATSDNNQPQHF.

V and J are TRBV7-2 and TRBJ2-7; 11 bases fit TRBD2. CDR3 length equals 14 residues. Germline CDR1 reads SGHTA; CDR2 reads FQGNSA. The V segment lost 5 bases and the J segment 6 bases; nucleotides outside the gene matches: 6. The DNA for the CDR3 is TGTGCCAGCAGCAAGACCGGGACTAGCGGCGAGCAGTACTTC. Its translation is CASSKTGTSGEQYF.

The chain uses TRBV28 and TRBJ2-3; 11 bases map to TRBD1. J lost 4 bases, V lost 7 bases, and 4 bases had no gene match. Germline CDR1 reads MDHEN; CDR2 reads SYDVKM. The CDR3 loop spans 14 amino acids. The CDR3: CASTADRGPDTQYF. The CDR3 DNA is TGTGCCAGCACCGCGGACAGGGGGCCAGATACGCAGTATTTT.

The chain uses TRBV6-2 or TRBV6-3 and TRBJ1-1, with TRBD1 as a possible D gene (5 bases). Trimming took 1 base from V and 0 from J, leaving 12 bases between them. Per the germline V gene, CDR1 is MNHEY and CDR2 is SVGEGT. The CDR3 extends over 16 amino acids. The CDR3 DNA follows: TGTGCCAGCAGTTACTACCGGACACAAATGAACACTGAAGCTTTCTTT. Translated, it gives CASSYYRTQMNTEAFF.

V and J are TRBV28 and TRBJ2-1; D is undetermined. The CDR3 runs 10 residues. The V end lost 3 bases, the J end lost 10 bases, and 4 bases lay between the germline ends. The germline gives CDR1 MDHEN, CDR2 SYDVKM. CDR3 region: CASSFREQFF. CDR3 DNA sequence: TGTGCCAGCAGTTTCCGGGAGCAGTTCTTC.

This chain connects TRBV6-6 to TRBJ1-3; 7 bases agree with TRBD1. CDR1 MNHNY and CDR2 SVGAGI come from the germline V gene (reference sequence). The CDR3 has 17 amino acids. V shed 5 bases and J 5 bases; nucleotides not matched to a gene: 15. The CDR3 reads CASSLTSGTETRNTIYF. The CDR3, as DNA: TGTGCCAGCAGTCTGACCTCCGGGACAGAGACTAGAAACACCATATATTTT.

The sample holds one count of this clone. The chain uses TRBV14 and TRBJ1-1; no clear D gene. V was clipped by 0 bases and J by 1 base, with 12 bases between them. The germline V gene has CDR1 SGHDN and CDR2 FVKESK. The CDR3 covers 16 residues. DNA for the CDR3: TGTGCCAGCAGCCAAGAAATAGCAGGCGCGAACACTGAAGCTTTCTTT. This encodes CASSQEIAGANTEAFF.